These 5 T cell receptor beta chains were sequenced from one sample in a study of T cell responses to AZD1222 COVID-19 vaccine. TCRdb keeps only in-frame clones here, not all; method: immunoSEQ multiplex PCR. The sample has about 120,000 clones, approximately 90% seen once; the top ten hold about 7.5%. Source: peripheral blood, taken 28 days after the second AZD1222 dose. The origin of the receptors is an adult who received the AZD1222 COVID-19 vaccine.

CDR3 region: CASSLETGFNYGYTF. Here the CDR3 DNA reads TGTGCCAGCAGCTTAGAGACAGGGTTTAACTATGGCTACACCTTC. The V and J genes are TRBV7-9 and TRBJ1-2, with 7 bases lining up with TRBD1. The V and J ends lost 1 base and 1 base, in that order; junction bases with no gene match: 3. CDR1 SEHNR and CDR2 FQNEAQ come from the germline V gene (reference sequence). CDR3 size: 15 residues. The full variable domain, in which reference TRBV7-9 and TRBJ1-2 provide the parts outside the CDR3, is DTGVSQNPRHKITKRGQNVTFRCDPISEHNRLYWYRQTLGQGPEFLTYFQNEAQLEKSRLLSDRFSAERPKGSFSTLEIQRTEQGDSAMYLCASSLETGFNYGYTFGSGTRLTVV.

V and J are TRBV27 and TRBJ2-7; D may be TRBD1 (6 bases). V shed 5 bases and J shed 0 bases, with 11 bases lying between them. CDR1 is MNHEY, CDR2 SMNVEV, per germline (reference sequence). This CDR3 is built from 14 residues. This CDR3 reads CASSHGQSSYEQYF. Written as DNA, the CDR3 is TGTGCCAGCAGTCACGGACAGAGCTCCTACGAGCAGTACTTC.

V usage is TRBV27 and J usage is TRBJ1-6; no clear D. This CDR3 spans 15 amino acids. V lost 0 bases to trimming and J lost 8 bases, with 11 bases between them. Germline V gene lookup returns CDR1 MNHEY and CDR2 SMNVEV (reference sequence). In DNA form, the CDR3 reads TGTGCCAGCAGTTTATCGGCGACAATGGATTCACCCCTCCACTTT. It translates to CASSLSATMDSPLHF.

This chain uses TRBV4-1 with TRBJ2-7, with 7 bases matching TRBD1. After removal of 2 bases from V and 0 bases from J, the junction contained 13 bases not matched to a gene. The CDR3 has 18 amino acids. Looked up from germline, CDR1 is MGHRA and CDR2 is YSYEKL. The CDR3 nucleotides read TGCGCCAGCAGCCAAAATGGACCCGGGACAGAAGCCTCCTACGAGCAGTACTTC. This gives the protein CASSQNGPGTEASYEQYF.

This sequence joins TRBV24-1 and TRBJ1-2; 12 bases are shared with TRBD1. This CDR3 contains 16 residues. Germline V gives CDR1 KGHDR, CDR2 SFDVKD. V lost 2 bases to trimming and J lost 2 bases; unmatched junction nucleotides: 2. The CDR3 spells CATSDSGQGANYGYTF. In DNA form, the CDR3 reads TGTGCCACCAGTGATTCGGGACAGGGGGCAAACTATGGCTACACCTTC.